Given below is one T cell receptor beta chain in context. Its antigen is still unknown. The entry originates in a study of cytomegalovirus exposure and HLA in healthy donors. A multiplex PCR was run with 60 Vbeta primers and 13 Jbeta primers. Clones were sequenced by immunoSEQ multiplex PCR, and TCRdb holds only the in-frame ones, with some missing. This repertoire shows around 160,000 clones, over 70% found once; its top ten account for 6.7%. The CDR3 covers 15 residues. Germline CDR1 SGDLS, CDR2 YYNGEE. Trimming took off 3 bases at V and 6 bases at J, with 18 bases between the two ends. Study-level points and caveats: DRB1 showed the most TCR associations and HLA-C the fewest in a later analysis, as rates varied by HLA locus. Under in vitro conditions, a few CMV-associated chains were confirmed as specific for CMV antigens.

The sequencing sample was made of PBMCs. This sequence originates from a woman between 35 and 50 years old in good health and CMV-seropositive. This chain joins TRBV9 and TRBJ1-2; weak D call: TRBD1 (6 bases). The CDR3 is CASSEGGSGADGYTF. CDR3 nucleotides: TGTGCCAGCAGCGAGGGGGGGTCGGGGGCGGATGGCTACACCTTC.